By share of the sample, the clone carrying this T cell receptor (beta chain) is medium-sized. As yet, its antigen is unknown. TRB rearrangements were amplified by multiplex PCR with BIOMED2 TRB-A/B primers. TCRdb redid the calling of the multiplex PCR reads with MiXCR, one entry per CDR3 protein. The sample yields approximately 6,000 distinct CDR3 sequences, about a quarter seen once. The sample comes from a study of T and B cells in COVID-19 patients. Study-level information: Median age was about 30 years in the recovered cohort and around 63 years in the active-infection cohort. Comorbidities linked to unfavorable COVID-19 outcome were present in nine tenths of the roughly 20 active-infection patients.

Findings and caveats of the study: Exclusive to the recovered cohort were approximately 2,500 TCR clusters, 25 to 35 of them with low generation probability. In COVID-19 patients, T cell receptor beta variable and joining gene use was reportedly strongly skewed.

Each TRB amplification used roughly 220-550 ng of genomic DNA from blood. The clonotype was recovered from a human donor with active COVID-19. The specimen was blood.

This CDR3 is CSARASGGSYNEQFF. The CDR3 nucleotides are TGCAGTGCTAGAGCTAGCGGGGGATCCTACAATGAGCAGTTCTTC. The gene calls are TRBV20-1 and TRBJ2-1; 10 bases are shared with TRBD2. This CDR3 contains 15 residues. J lost 1 base, V lost 1 base, and 1 base had no gene match. The germline V gene encodes CDR1 DFQATT and CDR2 SNEGSKA (reference sequence).